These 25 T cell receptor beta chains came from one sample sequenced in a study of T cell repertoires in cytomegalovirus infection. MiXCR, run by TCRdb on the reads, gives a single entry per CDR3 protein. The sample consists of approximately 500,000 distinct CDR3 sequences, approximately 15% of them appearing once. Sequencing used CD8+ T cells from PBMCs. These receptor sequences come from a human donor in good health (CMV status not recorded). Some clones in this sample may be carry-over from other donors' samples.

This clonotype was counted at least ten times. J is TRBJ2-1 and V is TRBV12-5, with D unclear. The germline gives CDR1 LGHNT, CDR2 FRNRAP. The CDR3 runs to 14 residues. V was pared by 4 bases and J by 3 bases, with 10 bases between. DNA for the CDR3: TGTGCTAGTGGTTCCTCGAACATCTACAATGAGCAGTTCTTC. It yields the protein CASGSSNIYNEQFF.

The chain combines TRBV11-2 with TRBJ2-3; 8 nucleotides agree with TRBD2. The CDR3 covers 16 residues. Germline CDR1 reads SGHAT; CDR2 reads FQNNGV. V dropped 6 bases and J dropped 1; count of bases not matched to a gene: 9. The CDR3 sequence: CASSLRGRGGTDTQYF. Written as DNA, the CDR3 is TGTGCCAGCAGTCTTCGGGGGCGGGGGGGCACAGATACGCAGTATTTT.

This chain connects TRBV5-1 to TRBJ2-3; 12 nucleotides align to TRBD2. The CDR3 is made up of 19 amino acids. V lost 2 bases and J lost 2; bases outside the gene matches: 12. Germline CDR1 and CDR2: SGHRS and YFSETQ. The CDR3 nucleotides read TGCGCCAGCAGCTTAGGGCTAGCGGGAGGGCAAGCTTCCACAGATACGCAGTATTTT. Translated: CASSLGLAGGQASTDTQYF. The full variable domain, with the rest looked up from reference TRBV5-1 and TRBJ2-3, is KAGVTQTPRYLIKTRGQQVTLSCSPISGHRSVSWYQQTPGQGLQFLFEYFSETQRNKGNFPGRFSGRQFSNSRSEMNVSTLELGDSALYLCASSLGLAGGQASTDTQYFGPGTRLTVL.

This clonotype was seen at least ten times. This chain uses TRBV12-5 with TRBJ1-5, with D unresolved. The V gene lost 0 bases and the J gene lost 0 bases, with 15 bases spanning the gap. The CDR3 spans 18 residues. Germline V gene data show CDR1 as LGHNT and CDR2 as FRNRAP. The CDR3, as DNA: TGTGCTAGTGGTTTGGTAATCCGAGAGGCACATAGCAATCAGCCCCAGCATTTT. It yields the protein CASGLVIREAHSNQPQHF. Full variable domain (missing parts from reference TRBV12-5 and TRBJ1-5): DARVTQTPRHKVTEMGQEVTMRCQPILGHNTVFWYRQTMMQGLELLAYFRNRAPLDDSGMPKDRFSAEMPDATLATLKIQPSEPRDSAVYFCASGLVIREAHSNQPQHFGDGTRLSIL.

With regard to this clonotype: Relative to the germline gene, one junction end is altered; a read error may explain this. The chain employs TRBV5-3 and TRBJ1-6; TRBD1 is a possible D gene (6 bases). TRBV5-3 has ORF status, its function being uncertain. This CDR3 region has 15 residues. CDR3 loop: CASSFYTGTNSPLHF. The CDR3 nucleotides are TGTGCCAGCAGCTTTTATACAGGGACAAATTCACCCCTCCACTTT.

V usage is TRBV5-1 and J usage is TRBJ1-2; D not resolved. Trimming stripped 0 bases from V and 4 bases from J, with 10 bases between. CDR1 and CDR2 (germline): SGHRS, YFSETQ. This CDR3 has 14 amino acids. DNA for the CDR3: TGCGCCAGCAGCTTGGTCCCAGAGAGCTATGGCTACACCTTC. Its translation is CASSLVPESYGYTF.

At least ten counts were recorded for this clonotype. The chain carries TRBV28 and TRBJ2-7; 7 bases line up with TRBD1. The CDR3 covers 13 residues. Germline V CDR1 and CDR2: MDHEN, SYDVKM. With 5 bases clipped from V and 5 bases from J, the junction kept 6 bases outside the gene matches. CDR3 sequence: CASSPTGSHEQYF. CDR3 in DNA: TGTGCCAGCAGTCCGACAGGGTCCCACGAGCAGTACTTC.

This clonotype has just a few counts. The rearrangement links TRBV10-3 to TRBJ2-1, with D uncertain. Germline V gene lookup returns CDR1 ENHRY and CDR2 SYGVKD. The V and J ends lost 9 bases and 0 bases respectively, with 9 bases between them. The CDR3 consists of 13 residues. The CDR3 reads CAIARSSYNEQFF. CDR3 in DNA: TGTGCCATAGCCCGGAGCTCCTACAATGAGCAGTTCTTC.

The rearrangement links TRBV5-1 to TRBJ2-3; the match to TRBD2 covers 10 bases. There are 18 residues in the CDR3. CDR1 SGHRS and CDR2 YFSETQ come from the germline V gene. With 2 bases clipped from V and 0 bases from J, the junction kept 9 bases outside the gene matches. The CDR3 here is CASSFSSGGRSSTDTQYF. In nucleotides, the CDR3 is TGCGCCAGCAGCTTCTCTAGCGGGGGACGCTCTAGCACAGATACGCAGTATTTT.

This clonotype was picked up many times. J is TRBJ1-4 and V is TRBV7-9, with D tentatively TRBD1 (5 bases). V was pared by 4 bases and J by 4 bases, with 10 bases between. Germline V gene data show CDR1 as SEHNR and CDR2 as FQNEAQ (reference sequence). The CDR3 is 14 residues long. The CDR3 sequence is CASSSRAVNEKLFF. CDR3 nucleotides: TGTGCCAGCAGCTCCAGGGCTGTTAATGAAAAACTGTTTTTT. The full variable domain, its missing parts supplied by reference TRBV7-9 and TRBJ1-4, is DTGVSQNPRHKITKRGQNVTFRCDPISEHNRLYWYRQTLGQGPEFLTYFQNEAQLEKSRLLSDRFSAERPKGSFSTLEIQRTEQGDSAMYLCASSSRAVNEKLFFGSGTQLSVL.

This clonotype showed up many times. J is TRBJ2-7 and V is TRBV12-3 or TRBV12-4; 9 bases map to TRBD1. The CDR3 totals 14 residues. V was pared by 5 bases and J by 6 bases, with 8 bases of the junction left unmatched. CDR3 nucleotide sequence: TGTGCCAGCAGTCCGGGACAGGGATTAAGCGAGCAGTACTTC. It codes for CASSPGQGLSEQYF.

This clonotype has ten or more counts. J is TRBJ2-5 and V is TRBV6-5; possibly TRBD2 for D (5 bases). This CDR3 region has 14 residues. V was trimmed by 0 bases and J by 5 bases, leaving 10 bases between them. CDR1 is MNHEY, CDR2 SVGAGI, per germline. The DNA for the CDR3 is TGTGCCAGCAGTTACTCGACCGGGGTTGAGACCCAGTACTTC. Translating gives CASSYSTGVETQYF.

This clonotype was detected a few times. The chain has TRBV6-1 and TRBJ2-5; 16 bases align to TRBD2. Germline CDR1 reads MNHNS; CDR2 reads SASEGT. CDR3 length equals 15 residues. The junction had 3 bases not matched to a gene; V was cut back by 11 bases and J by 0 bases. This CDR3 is CAAGLAGGYQETQYF. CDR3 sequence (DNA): TGTGCCGCGGGACTAGCGGGGGGGTACCAAGAGACCCAGTACTTC.

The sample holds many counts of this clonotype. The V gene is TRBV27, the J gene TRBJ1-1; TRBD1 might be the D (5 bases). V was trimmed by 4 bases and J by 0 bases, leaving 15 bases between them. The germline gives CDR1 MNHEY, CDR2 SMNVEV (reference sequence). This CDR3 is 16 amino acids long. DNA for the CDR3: TGTGCCAGCAGTTCCTTGGGACGGGCAATGAACACTGAAGCTTTCTTT. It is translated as CASSSLGRAMNTEAFF.

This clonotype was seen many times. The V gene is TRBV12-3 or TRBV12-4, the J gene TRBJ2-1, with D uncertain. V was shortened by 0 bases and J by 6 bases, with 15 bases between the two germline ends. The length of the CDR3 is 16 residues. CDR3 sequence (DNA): TGTGCCAGCAGTTTAGCGGCGGCCTCTAGGATCAATGAGCAGTTCTTC. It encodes CASSLAAASRINEQFF.

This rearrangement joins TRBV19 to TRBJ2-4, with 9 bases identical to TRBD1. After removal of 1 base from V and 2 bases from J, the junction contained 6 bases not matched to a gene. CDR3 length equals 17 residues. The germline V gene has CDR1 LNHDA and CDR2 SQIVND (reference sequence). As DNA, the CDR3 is TGTGCCAGTAGTATAGGGGGACAGGGTGTCCCCAAAAACATTCAGTACTTC. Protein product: CASSIGGQGVPKNIQYF. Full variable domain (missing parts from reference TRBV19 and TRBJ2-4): DGGITQSPKYLFRKEGQNVTLSCEQNLNHDAMYWYRQDPGQGLRLIYYSQIVNDFQKGDIAEGYSVSREKKESFPLTVTSAQKNPTAFYLCASSIGGQGVPKNIQYFGAGTRLSVL.

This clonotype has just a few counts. Here the CDR3 DNA reads TGTGCCAGCGCCCTCGGTAGCTCCTACAATGAGCAGTTCTTC. Amino acids: CASALGSSYNEQFF. This rearrangement joins TRBV27 to TRBJ2-1, with unresolved D. Germline values: CDR1 MNHEY, CDR2 SMNVEV (reference sequence). The CDR3 extends over 14 amino acids. Between the trimmed V and J ends, which lost 8 bases and 0 bases, there was a span of 11 bases.

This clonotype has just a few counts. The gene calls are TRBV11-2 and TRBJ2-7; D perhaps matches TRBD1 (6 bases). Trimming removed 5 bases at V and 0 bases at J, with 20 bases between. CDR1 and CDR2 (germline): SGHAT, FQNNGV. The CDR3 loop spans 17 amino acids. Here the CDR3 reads CASSPWIGGSLSYEQYF. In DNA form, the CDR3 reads TGTGCCAGCAGCCCCTGGATAGGGGGAAGCCTCTCCTACGAGCAGTACTTC. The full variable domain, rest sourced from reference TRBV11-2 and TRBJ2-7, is EAGVAQSPRYKIIEKRQSVAFWCNPISGHATLYWYQQILGQGPKLLIQFQNNGVVDDSQLPKDRFSAERLKGVDSTLKIQPAKLEDSAVYLCASSPWIGGSLSYEQYFGPGTRLTVT.

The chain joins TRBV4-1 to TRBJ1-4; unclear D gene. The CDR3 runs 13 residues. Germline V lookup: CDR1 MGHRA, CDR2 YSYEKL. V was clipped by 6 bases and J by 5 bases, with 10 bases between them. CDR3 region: CASRNPRNEKLFF. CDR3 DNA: TGCGCCAGCAGGAATCCACGGAATGAAAAACTGTTTTTT.

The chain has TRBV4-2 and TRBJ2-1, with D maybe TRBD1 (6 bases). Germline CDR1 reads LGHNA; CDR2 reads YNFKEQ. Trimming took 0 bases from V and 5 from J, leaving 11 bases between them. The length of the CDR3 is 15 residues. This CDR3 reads CASSQEQGFHNEQFF. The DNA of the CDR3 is TGTGCCAGCAGCCAAGAACAGGGATTTCACAATGAGCAGTTCTTC.

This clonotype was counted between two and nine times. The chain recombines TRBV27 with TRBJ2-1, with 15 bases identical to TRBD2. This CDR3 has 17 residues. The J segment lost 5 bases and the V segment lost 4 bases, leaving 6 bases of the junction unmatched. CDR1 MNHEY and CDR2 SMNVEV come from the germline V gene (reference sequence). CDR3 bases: TGTGCCAGCAGTTATCCGGGACTAGCGGGGGGCGACAATGAGCAGTTCTTC. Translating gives CASSYPGLAGGDNEQFF.

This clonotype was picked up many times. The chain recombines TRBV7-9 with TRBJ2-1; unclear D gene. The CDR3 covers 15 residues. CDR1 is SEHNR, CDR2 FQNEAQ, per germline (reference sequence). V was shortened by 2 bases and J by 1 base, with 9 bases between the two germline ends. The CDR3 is CASSLILPSYNEQFF. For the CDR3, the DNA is TGTGCCAGCAGCTTAATCCTCCCATCCTACAATGAGCAGTTCTTC.

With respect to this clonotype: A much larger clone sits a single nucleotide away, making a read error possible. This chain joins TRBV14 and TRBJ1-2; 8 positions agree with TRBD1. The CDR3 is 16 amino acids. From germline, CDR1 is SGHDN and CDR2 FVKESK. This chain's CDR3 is CASRQDETGGYYGYTF. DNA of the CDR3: TGTGCCAGCCGCCAAGATGAAACAGGGGGTTACTATGGCTACACCTTC.

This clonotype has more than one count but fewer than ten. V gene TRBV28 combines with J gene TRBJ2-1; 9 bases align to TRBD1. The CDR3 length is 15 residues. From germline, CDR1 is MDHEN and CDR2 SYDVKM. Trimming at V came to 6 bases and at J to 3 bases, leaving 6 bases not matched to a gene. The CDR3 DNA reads TGTGCCAGCAGAATGGACAGGGGCCACTACAATGAGCAGTTCTTC. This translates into CASRMDRGHYNEQFF. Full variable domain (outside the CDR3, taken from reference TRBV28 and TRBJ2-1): DVKVTQSSRYLVKRTGEKVFLECVQDMDHENMFWYRQDPGLGLRLIYFSYDVKMKEKGDIPEGYSVSREKKERFSLILESASTNQTSMYLCASRMDRGHYNEQFFGPGTRLTVL.

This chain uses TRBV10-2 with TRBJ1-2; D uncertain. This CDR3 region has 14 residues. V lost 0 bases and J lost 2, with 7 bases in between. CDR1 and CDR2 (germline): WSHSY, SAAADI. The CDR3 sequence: CASSESRENYGYTF. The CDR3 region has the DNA TGCGCCAGCAGTGAGTCACGGGAGAACTATGGCTACACCTTC.